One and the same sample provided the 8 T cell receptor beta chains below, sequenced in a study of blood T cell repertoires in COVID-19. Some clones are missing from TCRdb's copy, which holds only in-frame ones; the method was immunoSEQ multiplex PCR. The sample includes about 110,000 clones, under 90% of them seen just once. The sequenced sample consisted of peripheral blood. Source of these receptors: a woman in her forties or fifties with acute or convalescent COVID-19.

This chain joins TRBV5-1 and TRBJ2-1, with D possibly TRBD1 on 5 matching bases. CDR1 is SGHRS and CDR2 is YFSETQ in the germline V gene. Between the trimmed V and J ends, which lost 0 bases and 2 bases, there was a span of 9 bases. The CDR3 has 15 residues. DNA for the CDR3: TGCGCCAGCAGCTTGGGCCAGGGCGCCTACAATGAGCAGTTCTTC. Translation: CASSLGQGAYNEQFF.

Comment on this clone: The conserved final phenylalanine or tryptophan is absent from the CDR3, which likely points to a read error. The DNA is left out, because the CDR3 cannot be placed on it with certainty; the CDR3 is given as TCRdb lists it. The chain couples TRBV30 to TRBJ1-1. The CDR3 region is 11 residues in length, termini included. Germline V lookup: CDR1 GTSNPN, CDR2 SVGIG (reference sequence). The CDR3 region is CAWSVGGDTRV.

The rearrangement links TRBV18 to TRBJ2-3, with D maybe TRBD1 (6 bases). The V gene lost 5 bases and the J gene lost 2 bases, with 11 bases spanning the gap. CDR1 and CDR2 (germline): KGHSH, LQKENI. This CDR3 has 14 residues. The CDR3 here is CASSRGTNTDTQYF. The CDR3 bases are TGTGCCAGCTCAAGGGGGACAAACACAGATACGCAGTATTTT.

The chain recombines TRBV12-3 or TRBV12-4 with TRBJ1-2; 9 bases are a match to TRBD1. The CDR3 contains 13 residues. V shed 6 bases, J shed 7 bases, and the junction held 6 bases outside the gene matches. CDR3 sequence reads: CASSQTGGSGYTF. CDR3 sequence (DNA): TGTGCCAGCAGCCAAACAGGGGGCTCTGGCTACACCTTC.

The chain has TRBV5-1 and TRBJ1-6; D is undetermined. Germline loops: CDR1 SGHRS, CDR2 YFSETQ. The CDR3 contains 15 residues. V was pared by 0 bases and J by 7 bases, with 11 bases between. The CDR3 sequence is CASSLDSLMNSPLHF. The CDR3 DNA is TGCGCCAGCAGCTTGGATAGTCTGATGAATTCACCCCTCCACTTT.

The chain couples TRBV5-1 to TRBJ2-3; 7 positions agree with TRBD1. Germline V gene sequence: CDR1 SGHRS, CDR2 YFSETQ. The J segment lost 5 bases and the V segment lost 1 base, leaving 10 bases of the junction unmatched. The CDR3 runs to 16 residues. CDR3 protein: CASSLIPGTEGDTQYF. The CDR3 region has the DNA TGCGCCAGCAGCTTGATTCCCGGGACAGAGGGAGATACGCAGTATTTT.

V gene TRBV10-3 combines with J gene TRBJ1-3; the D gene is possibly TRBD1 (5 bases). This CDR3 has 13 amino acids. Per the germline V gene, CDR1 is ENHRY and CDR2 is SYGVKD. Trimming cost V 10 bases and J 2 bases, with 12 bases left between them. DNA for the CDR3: TGTGCCACCCTAGACAGAGCTGGAAACACCATATATTTT. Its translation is CATLDRAGNTIYF.

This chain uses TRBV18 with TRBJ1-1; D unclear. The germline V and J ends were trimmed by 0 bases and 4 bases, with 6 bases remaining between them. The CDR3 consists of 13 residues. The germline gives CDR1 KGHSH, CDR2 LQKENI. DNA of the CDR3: TGTGCCAGCTCACCACCGTCGAGCACTGAAGCTTTCTTT. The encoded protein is CASSPPSSTEAFF.